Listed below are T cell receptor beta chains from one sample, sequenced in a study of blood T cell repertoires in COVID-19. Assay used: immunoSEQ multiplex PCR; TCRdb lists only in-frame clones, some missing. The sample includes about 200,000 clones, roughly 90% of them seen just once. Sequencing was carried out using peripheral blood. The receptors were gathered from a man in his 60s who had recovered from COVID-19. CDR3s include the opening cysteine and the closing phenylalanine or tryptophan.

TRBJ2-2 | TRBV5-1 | CASSLASGTGDTGELFF
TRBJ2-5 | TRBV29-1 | CSVDDRGGETQYF
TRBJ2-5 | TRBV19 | CASSIQRGLQETQYF
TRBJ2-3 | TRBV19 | CASAGTGVSRWQYF
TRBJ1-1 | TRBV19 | CASRQGWNTEAFF
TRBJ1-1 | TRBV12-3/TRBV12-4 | CASSYIPNTEAFF
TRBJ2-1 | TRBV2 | CASSVIQGSYNEQFF
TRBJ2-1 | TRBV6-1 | CASSESQGAYNEQFF
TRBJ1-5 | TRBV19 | CAADRDRGGQPQHF
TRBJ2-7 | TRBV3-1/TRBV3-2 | CASSQVRAYEQYF
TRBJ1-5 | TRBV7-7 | CASGTPGQGDDQPQHF
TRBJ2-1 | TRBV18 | CASSFKRQGGFEQFF
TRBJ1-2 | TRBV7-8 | CASSLARRVNYGYTF
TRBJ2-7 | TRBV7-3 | CASSFDGHPSREQYF
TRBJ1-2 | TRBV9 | CASSPQPGQGAYGYTF
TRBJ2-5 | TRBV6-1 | CASSDAVLAGVSETQYF
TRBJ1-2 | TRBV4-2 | CASSHAGQGNNYGYTF
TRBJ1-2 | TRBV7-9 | CASLGGQVYGYTF
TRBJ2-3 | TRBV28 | CASSSDSPSTDTQYF
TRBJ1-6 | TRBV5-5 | CASTPPGGLFSNSPLHF
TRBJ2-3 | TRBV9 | CASSLTYTDTQYF
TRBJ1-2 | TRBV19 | CASSPNPGYGYTF